This T cell receptor (beta chain) came from a study of PD-1 blockade in mismatch repair-deficient tumors. CDR3 length equals 16 residues. Trimming pared 3 bases from V and 3 bases from J, leaving 15 bases between. CDR1 and CDR2 (germline): SGHDN, FVKESK. TCRdb keeps only in-frame clones here, not all; method: immunoSEQ multiplex PCR. The repertoire holds about 120,000 clones, with 86% as singletons. A word on this clone: As yet, its antigen is unknown.

Study-wide points: Tumor-resident clones, often absent from pretreatment blood, expanded after pembrolizumab and then contracted.

Sequencing used peripheral blood, obtained 44 weeks after starting pembrolizumab. The chain joins TRBV14 to TRBJ2-4; the D call may be TRBD1 or TRBD2 (5 bases each). The origin of this receptor is an adult with mismatch repair-deficient cancer. The CDR3 sequence: CASSHREGRGKNIQYF. The DNA for the CDR3 is TGTGCCAGCAGCCATCGAGAGGGTAGGGGCAAAAACATTCAGTACTTC.